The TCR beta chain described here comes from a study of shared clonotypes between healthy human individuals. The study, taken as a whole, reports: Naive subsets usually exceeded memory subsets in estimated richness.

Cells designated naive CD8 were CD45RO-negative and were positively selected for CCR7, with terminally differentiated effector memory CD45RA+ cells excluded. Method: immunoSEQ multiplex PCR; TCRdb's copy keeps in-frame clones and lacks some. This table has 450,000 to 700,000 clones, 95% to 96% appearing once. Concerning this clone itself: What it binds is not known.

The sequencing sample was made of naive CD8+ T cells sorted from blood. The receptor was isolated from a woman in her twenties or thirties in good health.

The CDR3 is CASSHGQGAGISGEQYF. Here the CDR3 DNA reads TGTGCCAGCTCACATGGGCAGGGGGCTGGAATTTCGGGCGAGCAGTACTTC. The V call is TRBV18, the J call TRBJ2-7; TRBD1 aligns across 8 bases. Germline V gives CDR1 KGHSH, CDR2 LQKENI. The CDR3 consists of 17 residues. The V segment lost 4 bases and the J segment 6 bases; nucleotides outside the gene matches: 17.